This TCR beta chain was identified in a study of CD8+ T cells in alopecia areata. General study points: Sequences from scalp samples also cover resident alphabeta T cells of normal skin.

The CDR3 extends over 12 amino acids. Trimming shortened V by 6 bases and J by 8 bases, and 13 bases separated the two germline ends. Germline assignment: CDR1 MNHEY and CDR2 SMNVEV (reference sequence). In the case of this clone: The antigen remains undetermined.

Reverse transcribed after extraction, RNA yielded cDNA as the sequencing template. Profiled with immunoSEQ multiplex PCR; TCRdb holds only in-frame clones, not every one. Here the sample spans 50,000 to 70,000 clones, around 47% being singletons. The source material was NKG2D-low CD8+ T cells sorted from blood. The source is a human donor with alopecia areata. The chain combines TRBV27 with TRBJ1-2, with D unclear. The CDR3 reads CASSRGVGGYTF. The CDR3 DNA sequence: TGTGCCAGCAGCAGAGGCGTGGGCGGCTACACCTTC.